The present T cell receptor beta chain was sequenced within a study of cytomegalovirus exposure and HLA in healthy donors (TCRdb year 2017). Regarding the research as a whole: An earlier analysis of fewer than 750 of the donors reported 276 Gb of sequence data and 117 million unique TCR beta sequences obtained from approximately 180 million T cells. An early release that covered around 590 HLA-typed donors contained approximately 320 gigabases of sequencing data and some 87 million unique TCR sequences. Of the roughly 400 genotyped donors, around 81% fell in the genetic ancestry cluster associated with self-reported Caucasian donors. The study aimed to test whether signatures of past pathogen exposure could be identified by cataloging public T cell receptors. The study used immunosequencing to profile the T cell repertoires of several hundred subjects and linked those repertoires to cytomegalovirus serostatus. A separate validation cohort of more than 100 different subjects was used in addition to the approximately 610-subject first cohort. To predict cytomegalovirus infection status, the study brought together high-throughput TCR immunosequencing, statistical association of individual TCRs with disease status, and machine learning. In a later analysis, previously published TCR beta repertoires from about 640 donors were re-analyzed and high-resolution HLA genotyping was added so that TCR occurrence patterns could be studied. Rather than drawing on any new phenotypic data, the later analysis identified candidate immune exposures from TCR beta sequences and the way those sequences occurred across donors. To decide whether each TCR beta V gene segment behaved as functional or pseudogenic, an earlier analysis of fewer than 750 of the donors relied on high-throughput TCR beta sequencing. Donor age, sex, ethnicity and CMV serostatus were compiled alongside the repertoire data. A later genetic analysis took genome-wide SNP genotypes for about three fifths of the roughly 670 donors and used that subset as a discovery cohort. Every repertoire in the discovery cohort had been generated on one and the same sequencing platform. HLA typing covered class I and class II loci at four-digit resolution. The number of donors typed differed by locus, with roughly 629-640 for A, B, C, DRB1 and DQB1, roughly 520 for DQA1, over 600 for DPA1, and approximately 470 for DPB1. Several DR-DQ haplotypes were handled as single units for association and clustering, since linkage in the cohort was strong. Across under 500 genotyped donors of the cohort, an average of about 220,000 unique TCR beta nucleotide sequences per donor were sequenced, and roughly 17% of those sequences were non-productive.

In total, about 650 healthy bone marrow donors made up the cohort. Cohort members were all nominally healthy when sampled, although unrecorded immune exposures were likely present. The donor was CMV seronegative and was included in the group of a few hundred seronegative cohort members. Every donor gave a peripheral blood sample, and the peripheral blood mononuclear cells from that sample were used for TCR beta sequencing. The Qiagen DNeasy Blood Extraction Kit was used to extract genomic DNA from the blood cell samples. Note on this clone: Its antigen specificity is not known. Within one base of it there is no much larger clone, and no base qualities were kept.

Libraries were prepared through the immunoSEQ multiplex PCR assay. A mixture of 60 forward primers for TCR Vbeta segments and 13 reverse primers for TCR Jbeta segments was used in the multiplex PCR. Amplification of the CDR3 region of rearranged TCR beta genes was performed with a multiplex PCR assay on genomic DNA. Amplified TCR beta libraries were sequenced as 87-base-pair reads on the Illumina HiSeq System. The original methods were these. A later analysis tallied some 79 million unique TCR beta chains across the 640 or so repertoires, and some 12 million of those chains were shared by two or more donors. To remove PCR and sequencing errors, raw reads were error-corrected and collapsed into unique sequences using a nearest-neighbor algorithm that merged closely related sequences. To assign V, D and J gene segments, CDR3 sequences were aligned to IMGT reference sequences. For a sequence to be retained, at least a six-nucleotide match to both a V gene segment and a J gene segment was required. A rearrangement counted as productive if the CDR3 had no stop codons and remained in frame with V and J, and every other rearrangement counted as non-productive. Following IMGT convention, CDR3 was defined as the stretch from the second conserved V-encoded cysteine up to the conserved J-encoded phenylalanine. In an earlier analysis of around 600 of the donors, sequences lacking an unambiguous match to a single V gene segment were excluded. An earlier analysis of around 600 of the donors classified V segments as functional when productive rearrangements were above 56.7% and as segregating when the standard deviation between donors was above 5%. A statistical classification framework was developed to diagnose cytomegalovirus status using the catalog of TCR beta chain sequences. V and J gene assignment, in a later analysis, came from comparing TCR nucleotide sequences with IMGT/GENE-DB human TR gene sequences. A later analysis assigned CDR3 sequences and most-parsimonious VDJ recombination scenarios with the TCRdist pipeline. In a later analysis, each TCR beta chain was defined by its CDR3 amino acid sequence together with its V-gene family, and reads without a unique V-gene family were excluded. A later analysis removed 500 to 600 highly shared, low-generation-probability nucleotide sequences to deal with suspected cross-contamination and a sequencing artifact. A later analysis calculated a clonal expansion index for each public chain from normalized within-repertoire ranks of inferred template counts. In a later analysis, generation probabilities were computed with a VDJ recombination model fitted to out-of-frame rearrangements, and the resulting probabilities were checked against IGoR. Hypergeometric tests were used in a later analysis to score TCR-TCR, TCR-HLA and TCR-CMV co-occurrence, with a repertoire-size bias correction applied to the TCR pairs. A later analysis estimated false discovery rates by permuting HLA or CMV assignments 20 times. In a later analysis, co-occurring TCRs were grouped using DBSCAN, and TCRdist sequence similarity was added for clustering within HLA-allele-positive subsets. Co-occurrence clustering excluded repertoires with fewer than 30,000 or more than 120,000 public chains, plus five with anomalous nucleotide sharing. In TCRdb, the immuneACCESS table is reduced to in-frame sequences with V and J assigned. These tables do not hold every clone; where another copy was compared, an unresolved V gene accounts for under half, and the others remain unexplained. V and J calls and clone size follow that table, whereas D and trimming were derived from the DNA. In this sample the table shows tens of thousands of clones, under 90% of which occur a single time. The ten largest clones represent approximately 3% of the sample.

Here is what the overall study found, with its caveats: In an earlier analysis of more than 500 of the donors, most TCR beta V segments appeared in productive rearrangements about 90% or about 30% of the time, broadly matching IMGT annotations. Linkage disequilibrium might explain the correlated functional status among segregating V segments, but an unknown experimental factor could not be excluded. It was suggested by the authors that the approach could potentially be generalized to other disease states and immunological phenotypes. While some public TCRs were present in many individuals, most TCR sequences turned up only very rarely across donors. Roughly uniform sequencing depth across donors was assumed in presence/absence analyses, although this assumption may not hold. In a later analysis, several top co-occurrence clusters were reported to appear linked to parvovirus B19, influenza, CMV and Epstein-Barr virus. Assigning TCR associations to individual alleles was difficult when HLA alleles, especially DR and DQ, strongly co-occurred. A cluster of highly shared sequence variants was judged likely to be a technical artifact of the sequencing pipeline. Most CMV-associated TCR beta chains appeared to be HLA-restricted in a later analysis, and the HLA associations seemed to be driven largely by CMV exposure. In the study, around 160 TCR beta chains were listed as associated with cytomegalovirus. A further reported finding was that TCR beta sequences accurately predicted the HLA-A and HLA-B alleles for most subjects in the first cohort. According to a later genetic analysis, donors in an Asian-associated ancestry cluster had fewer N-insertions in productive TCRs than the roughly 670-donor mean. In a later analysis, HLA-associated TCR beta chains showed more clonal expansion and lower generation probabilities than non-associated chains that were equally common. A few of the identified cytomegalovirus-associated TCR beta chains were confirmed in vitro to be specific for cytomegalovirus antigens. Cytomegalovirus status was reported to be diagnosed by the classifier with high specificity and sensitivity in both the original and validation cohorts. In a later analysis, 15,000 to 20,000 TCR beta sequences were associated with specific HLA alleles at a false discovery rate of 0.05. Because counts were too low, approximately 15 rarely observed V segments, including chromosome 9 orphons, were excluded from the earlier analysis of 587 of the donors. Because some donors lacked HLA typing at each locus, the association tests relied only on the typed subset. The only immune exposure information available for the cohort was CMV serostatus. A later genetic analysis associated a missense DCLRE1C variant with V-gene and J-gene trimming of TCR beta chains, and an independent cohort replicated the association. In this cohort, only TCR beta chains were sequenced, and detectable features were limited by the absence of alpha or paired-chain data. According to a later analysis, TCR association rates differed among HLA loci, with DRB1 alleles showing the most associated TCRs and HLA-C alleles showing the fewest.

This receptor was obtained from a woman between 18 and 29 years old in good health and CMV-seronegative. Sequenced material: PBMCs.

CDR3 reads: CASSLERSSSYNEQFF. The sequenced DNA: TGTGCCAGCAGCTTAGAGCGATCCAGCTCCTACAATGAGCAGTTCTTC. The V and J segments used are TRBV7-9 and TRBJ2-1; the D gene cannot be resolved reliably. Trimming takes 1 base from V and 0 bases from J, and the germline ends sit 10 bases apart. From a lookup of the germline V gene (reference sequence), CDR1 and CDR2 are SEHNR and FQNEAQ. The CDR3 numbers 16 residues from cysteine through phenylalanine. The DNA shown is the 48-base CDR3, in frame from base 1.